These 26 T cell receptor beta chains share one sample of origin, sequenced in a study of naive and memory T cell subsets. Treatment of the sample: skin biopsy from PPD injection site in Mantoux-positive individual. A UMI-containing oligonucleotide was joined by 3' ligation to the TCR cDNA template. The SP2 primer and nested alpha and beta constant region primers amplified ligated cDNA in four rounds. TCRdb re-analysed the UMI-ligation and nested PCR reads in MiXCR, keeping a single row per CDR3 protein. Of under 35,000 distinct CDR3 sequences in the sample, approximately 6.7% were seen once. The sequenced sample was skin, obtained from a tuberculin skin test site. The receptor set was obtained from an adult in good health.

CDR3 in DNA: TGTGCCAGCTCACCACCTAGGGACCCACAGCAAGACACCATATATTTT. This codes for CASSPPRDPQQDTIYF. The chain has TRBV18 and TRBJ1-3; a possible D gene is TRBD1 (5 bases). Germline lookup yields CDR1 KGHSH and CDR2 LQKENI. V was trimmed by 0 bases and J by 8 bases, leaving 17 bases between them. The length of the CDR3 is 16 residues.

This clonotype was recorded many times. The CDR3 loop reads CSASSRSGLEQYF. The CDR3 DNA sequence: TGCAGTGCTAGTAGCAGGTCCGGTCTCGAGCAGTACTTC. This rearrangement joins TRBV20-1 to TRBJ2-7; no clear D. CDR3 length: 13 residues. V shed 3 bases and J shed 6 bases, with 15 bases lying between them. Germline loops: CDR1 DFQATT, CDR2 SNEGSKA (reference sequence).

This clonotype was seen at least ten times. V usage is TRBV5-5 and J usage is TRBJ2-7; D is ambiguous. This CDR3 has 15 residues. Trimming cost V 2 bases and J 2 bases, with 14 bases left between them. CDR1 is SGHKS and CDR2 is YYEKEE in the germline V gene (reference sequence). This chain's CDR3 is CASSFGPNRPYEQYF. The CDR3 nucleotides are TGTGCCAGCAGCTTCGGCCCAAACCGCCCCTACGAGCAGTACTTC.

This clonotype was picked up many times. Here the CDR3 reads CASSDTGHSGANVLTF. Here the CDR3 DNA reads TGTGCCAGCAGCGACACAGGCCACTCTGGGGCCAACGTCCTGACTTTC. This sequence joins TRBV5-6 and TRBJ2-6; D might be TRBD1 (5 bases). V lost 4 bases, J lost 0 bases, and 11 bases lay in between. The CDR3 has 16 residues. In germline, CDR1 is SGHDT, CDR2 YYEEEE.

This clonotype has ten or more counts. The rearrangement joins TRBV20-1 to TRBJ2-2; D call uncertain. V gave up 3 bases and J gave up 6 bases, with 8 bases separating them. The CDR3 is 12 residues long. The germline V gene has CDR1 DFQATT and CDR2 SNEGSKA (reference sequence). The CDR3 is CSARGRAGELFF. The CDR3 DNA reads TGCAGTGCTAGGGGTCGGGCCGGGGAGCTGTTTTTT.

The chain couples TRBV27 to TRBJ1-4; D may be TRBD1 (6 bases). This CDR3 comprises 17 residues. Germline V lookup: CDR1 MNHEY, CDR2 SMNVEV (reference sequence). Between the trimmed V and J ends, which lost 1 base and 3 bases, there was a span of 15 bases. The CDR3 region has the DNA TGTGCCAGCAGTTTATGGGGGCCCCAGGAGGCTAATGAAAAACTGTTTTTT. It translates to CASSLWGPQEANEKLFF. Full variable domain (outside the CDR3, taken from reference TRBV27 and TRBJ1-4): EAQVTQNPRYLITVTGKKLTVTCSQNMNHEYMSWYRQDPGLGLRQIYYSMNVEVTDKGDVPEGYKVSRKEKRNFPLILESPSPNQTSLYFCASSLWGPQEANEKLFFGSGTQLSVL.

This clonotype was seen many times. V and J are TRBV29-1 and TRBJ2-7, with D possibly matching TRBD2 (5 bases). The CDR3 length is 13 residues. The V gene lost 6 bases and the J gene lost 2 bases, with 14 bases spanning the gap. Germline V gene sequence: CDR1 SQVTM, CDR2 ANQGSEA. For the CDR3, the DNA is TGCAGCGTGGGTGGATCCGGGGCCTACGAGCAGTACTTC. It codes for CSVGGSGAYEQYF.

The table lists this clonotype with many counts. The J gene is TRBJ1-2, the V gene TRBV2; TRBD1 agrees at 7 bases. The CDR3 is 13 amino acids. After removal of 4 bases from V and 6 bases from J, the junction contained 5 bases not matched to a gene. Germline CDR1 SNHLY, CDR2 FYNNEI. CDR3 amino acids: CASSGQGFNGYTF. The CDR3 bases are TGTGCCAGCAGTGGACAGGGATTCAATGGCTACACCTTC.

This clonotype is judged medium-sized (0.01 to 0.1%). The chain has TRBV20-1 and TRBJ2-3; D gene unclear. The CDR3 loop spans 12 amino acids. The V gene's germline CDR1 is DFQATT and CDR2 SNEGSKA (reference sequence). V lost 6 bases to trimming and J lost 4 bases, with 11 bases between them. The DNA for the CDR3 is TGCAGTGCGGAATTTAGTCCAGATACGCAGTATTTT. Its translation is CSAEFSPDTQYF.

In DNA form, the CDR3 reads TGTGCCAGCAGCTCCGGACTGCTTTCCTATGGCTACACCTTC. Amino acids: CASSSGLLSYGYTF. The chain combines TRBV9 with TRBJ1-2, with no clear D. Trimming removed 4 bases from V and 4 bases from J, with 14 bases in between. Germline CDR1 is SGDLS and CDR2 is YYNGEE. The length of the CDR3 is 14 residues.

This clonotype was seen at least ten times. J is TRBJ1-5 and V is TRBV7-9; D is possibly TRBD1 (6 bases). Germline values: CDR1 SEHNR, CDR2 FQNEAQ (reference sequence). This CDR3 is built from 17 residues. Trimming shortened V by 5 bases and J by 1 base, and 18 bases separated the two germline ends. Written as DNA, the CDR3 is TGTGCCAGCAGCCCTAATAGGGGGGGGGCGAGCAATCAGCCCCAGCATTTT. Protein product: CASSPNRGGASNQPQHF.

The gene calls are TRBV6-5 and TRBJ1-2; a weak D match, TRBD1 (6 bases). The V end was cut by 5 bases, the J end by 8 bases, with 18 bases between. Per germline, CDR1 MNHEY and CDR2 SVGAGI. There are 14 residues in the CDR3. The CDR3 spells CASSAGHLFGGYTF. DNA for the CDR3: TGTGCCAGCAGTGCGGGACACCTCTTCGGAGGCTACACCTTC.

The table lists this clonotype with a few counts. The V gene is TRBV9, the J gene TRBJ1-1; no firm D call. Trimming took off 7 bases at V and 1 base at J, with 8 bases between the two ends. The germline V gene encodes CDR1 SGDLS and CDR2 YYNGEE. CDR3 length: 12 amino acids. This chain's CDR3 is CASGSGNTEAFF. CDR3 DNA sequence: TGTGCCAGCGGGTCTGGGAACACTGAAGCTTTCTTT.

The genes are TRBV6-1 and TRBJ2-5, with TRBD2 matching 9 bases. V was clipped by 2 bases and J by 1 base; unmatched bases: 5. The CDR3 spans 16 residues. Germline-derived CDR1 and CDR2 are MNHNS and SASEGT. The CDR3 here is CASSESGAGGQETQYF. For the CDR3, the DNA is TGTGCCAGCAGTGAATCGGGAGCGGGGGGCCAAGAGACCCAGTACTTC.

This clonotype was seen many times. The CDR3 nucleotides read TGCGCCAGCGCAGGCGCCCCTGCTGAGCAGTACTTC. This encodes CASAGAPAEQYF. V usage is TRBV4-1 and J usage is TRBJ2-7; no reliable D call. Germline CDR1 and CDR2: MGHRA and YSYEKL. V was cut by 8 bases and J by 7 bases, with 15 bases left in between. The CDR3 loop spans 12 amino acids.

There are many counts of this clonotype. The rearrangement links TRBV20-1 to TRBJ2-1, with D perhaps matching TRBD1 (6 bases). The germline CDR1 and CDR2 sequences are DFQATT and SNEGSKA (reference sequence). This CDR3 is built from 13 residues. Trimming left V 4 bases short and J 4 bases short, with 11 bases between. Written as DNA, the CDR3 is TGCAGTGCTAAGGACAGAAGATACAATGAGCAGTTCTTC. It is translated as CSAKDRRYNEQFF.

This clonotype was picked up many times. The J gene is TRBJ1-1, the V gene TRBV29-1, with D tentatively TRBD1 (5 bases). Trimming removed 7 bases from V and 1 base from J, with 19 bases in between. The length of the CDR3 is 15 residues. CDR1 is SQVTM and CDR2 is ANQGSEA in the germline V gene. CDR3 in amino acids: CSATRGGGTNTEAFF. CDR3 coding DNA: TGCAGCGCAACCCGCGGTGGGGGGACGAACACTGAAGCTTTCTTT.

This clonotype has a count of ten or more. The gene calls are TRBV18 and TRBJ2-1, with TRBD2 as a possible D gene (7 bases). CDR1 is KGHSH, CDR2 LQKENI, per germline. The CDR3 extends over 12 amino acids. The V end lost 2 bases, the J end lost 10 bases, and 9 bases lay between the germline ends. DNA of the CDR3: TGTGCCAGCTCACCAGCGGGGGCCGAGCAGTTCTTC. Protein sequence: CASSPAGAEQFF. Based on the CDR3 plus reference TRBV18 and TRBJ2-1, the full variable domain is NAGVMQNPRHLVRRRGQEARLRCSPMKGHSHVYWYRQLPEEGLKFMVYLQKENIIDESGMPKERFSAEFPKEGPSILRIQQVVRGDSAAYFCASSPAGAEQFFGPGTRLTVL.

This clonotype was counted ten times or more. This chain connects TRBV20-1 to TRBJ1-3; D is unclear. V was clipped by 2 bases and J by 0 bases, with 5 bases between them. The V gene's germline CDR1 is DFQATT and CDR2 SNEGSKA (reference sequence). CDR3 size: 13 residues. CDR3 DNA: TGCAGTGCTAGATTCGACTCTGGAAACACCATATATTTT. It codes for CSARFDSGNTIYF.

Within the sample, this clonotype is medium-sized. This chain links TRBV27 with TRBJ2-5, with TRBD2 matching over 8 bases. The CDR3 loop spans 16 amino acids. Germline-derived CDR1 and CDR2 are MNHEY and SMNVEV (reference sequence). J lost 7 bases, V lost 1 base, and 11 bases had no gene match. CDR3 region: CASSLFPAGDEGTQYF. Here the CDR3 DNA reads TGTGCCAGCAGTTTATTTCCAGCGGGGGATGAAGGGACCCAGTACTTC.

The chain links TRBV5-1 to TRBJ1-2; TRBD1 might be the D (5 bases). The V end was cut by 0 bases, the J end by 2 bases, with 26 bases between. Germline assignment: CDR1 SGHRS and CDR2 YFSETQ. The CDR3 has 20 residues. The CDR3 reads CASSLGWTHTGGVRNYGYTF. The CDR3 coding sequence is TGCGCCAGCAGCTTGGGGTGGACACACACGGGAGGAGTTCGGAACTATGGCTACACCTTC.

This clonotype was counted many times. This chain connects TRBV6-1 to TRBJ2-5; 12 bases are shared with TRBD2. Germline loops: CDR1 MNHNS, CDR2 SASEGT. V gave up 2 bases and J gave up 1 base; unmatched junction bases: 2. The CDR3 is made up of 16 amino acids. CDR3 DNA sequence: TGTGCCAGCAGTGAACGACTAGCGGGGGCCCAAGAGACCCAGTACTTC. Amino acid sequence: CASSERLAGAQETQYF.

This clonotype was counted between two and nine times. The rearrangement uses TRBV6-5 and TRBJ2-1; 10 nucleotides agree with TRBD2. CDR1 MNHEY and CDR2 SVGAGI come from the germline V gene. The CDR3 is 18 residues long. The V segment lost 2 bases and the J segment 0 bases; nucleotides outside the gene matches: 7. In DNA, the CDR3 is TGTGCCAGCAGTTACCGGCTAGCGGGGGCCTCCTCCTACAATGAGCAGTTCTTC. Its translation is CASSYRLAGASSYNEQFF.

This clonotype was seen repeatedly, ten times or more. V usage is TRBV5-6 and J usage is TRBJ1-5; 7 bases align to TRBD1. V trimming: 3 bases; J trimming: 3 bases; junction bases outside the gene matches: 3. The length of the CDR3 is 14 residues. Looked up from germline, CDR1 is SGHDT and CDR2 is YYEEEE. CDR3 region: CASSYGQDNQPQHF. The CDR3 region has the DNA TGTGCCAGCAGCTACGGACAGGACAATCAGCCCCAGCATTTT.

V and J are TRBV12-3 or TRBV12-4 and TRBJ1-5; D is possibly TRBD1 (6 bases). This CDR3 is built from 14 residues. Trimming cost V 6 bases and J 1 base, with 10 bases left between them. This chain's CDR3 is CASSHRVSNQPQHF. CDR3 DNA sequence: TGTGCCAGCAGCCACAGGGTCAGCAATCAGCCCCAGCATTTT.

This clonotype was seen a handful of times. The chain couples TRBV5-1 to TRBJ2-3; 7 bases map to TRBD2. V shed 0 bases, J shed 2 bases, and the junction held 6 bases outside the gene matches. CDR3 length equals 16 residues. Germline loops: CDR1 SGHRS, CDR2 YFSETQ. The CDR3 sequence: CASSLARGTHTDTQYF. CDR3 in DNA: TGCGCCAGCAGCTTGGCGCGGGGGACCCACACAGATACGCAGTATTTT.